The clone carrying this T cell receptor beta chain came up many times. TCR beta libraries were built from RNA through three nested multiplex PCR rounds using modified ARM-PCR. Input was approximately 0.5 ug total RNA, reverse-transcribed with a C-beta primer. One entry per CDR3 protein results from TCRdb running MiXCR on the multiplex PCR reads. This table holds fewer than 25,000 distinct CDR3 sequences, 65% to 80% found once. These data come from a study of tumor-infiltrating lymphocytes in glioblastoma multiforme. Germline values: CDR1 SGHAT, CDR2 FQNNGV. The CDR3 sequence is 14 residues long. V was clipped by 4 bases and J by 6 bases; unmatched bases: 6.

The receptor was isolated from a male donor with glioblastoma. The chain uses TRBV11-2 and TRBJ1-1, with 9 nucleotides matching TRBD1. Sequencing was done on a sample of peripheral blood. Here the CDR3 reads CASSWGQGVSEAFF. CDR3 bases: TGTGCCAGCAGCTGGGGACAGGGTGTCTCTGAAGCTTTCTTT.